Sequencing of this TCR beta chain was carried out in a study of shared clonotypes between healthy human individuals. The repertoire was sequenced with immunoSEQ multiplex PCR; TCRdb's copy has only in-frame clones and lacks some. Seen here are hundreds of thousands of clones, 70% to 80% observed once, and the top ten hold roughly 13%. The clonotype comes from a woman between 35 and 50 years old in good health. Some clones in this sample may be carry-over from other donors' samples. The sample consisted of PBMCs.

CDR3 residues: CASSTHRQGPLSGNTIYF. In DNA form, the CDR3 reads TGCGCCAGCAGCACCCACAGACAGGGGCCTCTCTCTGGAAACACCATATATTTT. This chain links TRBV5-1 with TRBJ1-3; 8 nucleotides line up with TRBD1. In germline, CDR1 is SGHRS, CDR2 YFSETQ. Trimming removed 4 bases from V and 0 bases from J; junction bases left unmatched: 12. There are 18 residues in the CDR3.